This entry lists 25 T cell receptor beta chains sequenced from one sample in a study of naive and memory T cell subsets. Four PCR rounds used nested alpha and beta constant region primers plus the SP2 primer. TCRdb analysed the UMI-ligation and nested PCR reads with MiXCR anew, one entry per CDR3 protein. The sample shows around 35,000 distinct CDR3 sequences, approximately 9.9% of them seen only once. Treatment noted: skin biopsy from PPD injection site in Mantoux-positive individual. A UMI-containing oligonucleotide was joined by 3' ligation to the TCR cDNA template. This material consisted of skin, taken from a tuberculin skin test site. Receptors originate from an adult in good health.

This clonotype has a handful of counts. The chain employs TRBV7-2 and TRBJ2-7, with D perhaps assigned TRBD1 or TRBD2 (5 bases each). Between the trimmed V and J ends, which lost 1 base and 0 bases, there was a span of 10 bases. The CDR3 totals 15 residues. The V gene's germline CDR1 is SGHTA and CDR2 FQGNSA. CDR3 DNA: TGTGCCAGCAGCTTAGACCCAGGGACCTCCTACGAGCAGTACTTC. This codes for CASSLDPGTSYEQYF.

This clonotype showed up just a few times. At one end the junction does not follow the germline gene, possibly because of a read error. This rearrangement joins TRBV28 to TRBJ1-2, with D hard to call. The CDR3 totals 14 residues. Germline V gene lookup returns CDR1 MDHEN and CDR2 SYDVKM. In DNA form, the CDR3 reads TGTGCCAGCAGTTTACTCTCGAGCACTTATGGCGACACCTTC. Translated: CASSLLSSTYGDTF.

At least ten counts were recorded for this clonotype. The V call is TRBV4-2, the J call TRBJ2-5, with 7 positions matching TRBD2. The CDR3 consists of 13 residues. V lost 1 base to trimming and J lost 4 bases; unmatched junction nucleotides: 0. In germline, CDR1 is LGHNA, CDR2 YNFKEQ. CDR3 protein: CASSQASGETQYF. CDR3 sequence (DNA): TGTGCCAGCAGCCAAGCTAGCGGAGAGACCCAGTACTTC.

The table lists this clonotype with a few counts. The chain couples TRBV7-3 to TRBJ2-3, with a possible D match to TRBD2 (5 bases). CDR3 length: 15 amino acids. Germline values: CDR1 SGHTA, CDR2 FQGTGA. V lost 1 base and J 2 bases, leaving 10 bases between the germline ends. The DNA of the CDR3 is TGTGCCAGCAGCTTAAATCCTAGCTTCACAGATACGCAGTATTTT. It codes for CASSLNPSFTDTQYF.

As to this clonotype: Since a much larger clone is just one base distant, this may be a read error. This chain uses TRBV2 with TRBJ2-3, with TRBD1 as a possible D gene (6 bases). The CDR3 contains 14 residues. Germline lookup yields CDR1 SNHLY and CDR2 FYNNEI. V lost 6 bases and J 2 bases, leaving 12 bases between the germline ends. CDR3 loop: CASSKQGPTDTQYF. DNA for the CDR3: TGTGCCAGCAGCAAGCAGGGGCCCACAGATACGCAGTATTTT.

In the case of this clonotype: Given a much more abundant clone one base away, this may be a read error. The chain carries TRBV4-2 and TRBJ1-5; tentative D call: TRBD1 (6 bases). Germline CDR1 is LGHNA and CDR2 is YNFKEQ. The CDR3 has 15 amino acids. Trimming stripped 7 bases from V and 2 bases from J, with 15 bases between. The CDR3 region is CASNGGSNGNQPQHF. The CDR3 bases are TGTGCCAGCAATGGGGGCAGCAACGGCAATCAGCCCCAGCATTTT.

This clonotype was counted between two and nine times. The rearrangement joins TRBV6-5 to TRBJ2-1; D perhaps matches TRBD1 (5 bases). Trimming took 4 bases from V and 7 from J, leaving 14 bases between them. Looked up from germline, CDR1 is MNHEY and CDR2 is SVGAGI. This CDR3 is 14 amino acids long. CDR3 in DNA: TGTGCCAGCAGTTCCGACCAGGGTACGAATGAGCAGTTCTTC. Its protein product is CASSSDQGTNEQFF.

This clonotype was counted many times. The V and J genes are TRBV7-2 and TRBJ2-7; D unclear. The germline V gene encodes CDR1 SGHTA and CDR2 FQGNSA. Deletions cut 1 base from V and 0 bases from J, with 1 base between. The CDR3 spans 12 residues. The CDR3 DNA sequence: TGTGCCAGCAGCTTAGTCTCCTACGAGCAGTACTTC. This encodes CASSLVSYEQYF.

This clonotype was seen a handful of times. V usage is TRBV27 and J usage is TRBJ1-5; D gene uncertain. This CDR3 is 19 amino acids long. Per germline, CDR1 MNHEY and CDR2 SMNVEV (reference sequence). The V end lost 2 bases, the J end lost 3 bases, and 23 bases lay between the germline ends. Here the CDR3 reads CASSLRGIYHRVDNQPQHF. The CDR3, as DNA: TGTGCCAGCAGTTTACGCGGGATCTATCACCGTGTAGACAATCAGCCCCAGCATTTT.

Many counts were recorded for this clonotype. This chain joins TRBV5-5 and TRBJ1-1; D is unclear. The CDR3 runs to 14 residues. Per the germline V gene, CDR1 is SGHKS and CDR2 is YYEKEE (reference sequence). V dropped 1 base and J dropped 5 bases, with 12 bases sitting between them. The CDR3 reads CASSLWQEGTEAFF. CDR3 DNA: TGTGCCAGCAGCTTGTGGCAGGAGGGAACTGAAGCTTTCTTT.

A remark on this clonotype: A much larger clone is a single base away; this may be a read error. The V gene is TRBV6-1, the J gene TRBJ2-1; D might be TRBD2 (5 bases). Per germline, CDR1 MNHNS and CDR2 SASEGT. The CDR3 length is 15 residues. The CDR3 nucleotides are TGTGCCAGCACTCCAATTCTAGGGAGAAACAAAGAGCAGTTCTTC. It codes for CASTPILGRNKEQFF.

This clonotype turned up a few times. This rearrangement joins TRBV12-5 to TRBJ2-2; no clear D gene. Germline CDR1 reads LGHNT; CDR2 reads FRNRAP. The CDR3 loop spans 13 amino acids. The V end was cut by 6 bases, the J end by 3 bases, with 8 bases between. The CDR3 protein is CASGIGDTGELFF. Here the CDR3 DNA reads TGTGCTAGTGGGATCGGAGACACCGGGGAGCTGTTTTTT.

This chain connects TRBV5-1 to TRBJ2-3; D possibly uses TRBD1 or TRBD2 (6 bases each). V lost 2 bases to trimming and J lost 0 bases, with 13 bases between them. Per the germline V gene, CDR1 is SGHRS and CDR2 is YFSETQ. The CDR3 is made up of 16 amino acids. CDR3 sequence (DNA): TGCGCCAGCAGCTTCTGGGGGGCGCGAAGCACAGATACGCAGTATTTT. Its translation: CASSFWGARSTDTQYF.

The V gene is TRBV18, the J gene TRBJ1-5; no clear D. CDR1 is KGHSH, CDR2 LQKENI, per germline. The CDR3 covers 14 residues. V gave up 2 bases and J gave up 3 bases, with 8 bases separating them. The CDR3 region has the DNA TGTGCCAGCTCACCAGAGGGCCACAATCAGCCCCAGCATTTT. This gives the protein CASSPEGHNQPQHF.

In this sample, this clonotype turned up many times. The chain joins TRBV3-1 to TRBJ2-5; D uncertain. The CDR3 consists of 11 residues. The germline V and J ends were trimmed by 5 bases and 13 bases, with 14 bases remaining between them. Germline V lookup: CDR1 LGHDT, CDR2 YNNKEL (reference sequence). CDR3 coding DNA: TGTGCCAGCAGCTCGAGTGGTCCCGCGTACTTC. It encodes CASSSSGPAYF.

This clonotype has at least ten counts. The chain couples TRBV20-1 to TRBJ2-7, with a tentative D call TRBD2 (5 bases). The V end was cut by 7 bases, the J end by 0 bases, with 13 bases between. The CDR3 covers 13 residues. Germline-derived CDR1 and CDR2 are DFQATT and SNEGSKA (reference sequence). DNA for the CDR3: TGCAGTGTGCCAGCGGTGGGCTCCTACGAGCAGTACTTC. Translating gives CSVPAVGSYEQYF.

This clonotype was counted many times. The chain employs TRBV7-6 and TRBJ2-7, with D perhaps TRBD1 (6 bases). With 3 bases removed from V and 0 bases from J, the gap between germline ends came to 12 bases. This CDR3 comprises 15 residues. Looked up from germline, CDR1 is SGHVS and CDR2 is FNYEAQ. CDR3 residues: CASSLDSSSSYEQYF. CDR3 DNA sequence: TGTGCCAGCAGCTTGGACAGCTCGAGCTCCTACGAGCAGTACTTC.

This clonotype was found many times. V gene TRBV20-1 combines with J gene TRBJ1-5; D unresolved. Trimming cost V 1 base and J 4 bases, with 8 bases left between them. Looked up from germline, CDR1 is DFQATT and CDR2 is SNEGSKA (reference sequence). The CDR3 is 13 residues long. Here the CDR3 reads CSARGQLNQPQHF. For the CDR3, the DNA is TGCAGTGCTAGAGGTCAGTTGAATCAGCCCCAGCATTTT.

This clonotype has ten or more counts. The CDR3 coding sequence is TGTGCCAGCAGTCACGTAGGACTAGCCTCAGATACGCAGTATTTT. Protein sequence: CASSHVGLASDTQYF. The chain recombines TRBV12-3 or TRBV12-4 with TRBJ2-3; TRBD2 matches at 8 bases. V gave up 5 bases and J gave up 4 bases; unmatched junction bases: 8. The CDR3 extends over 15 amino acids.

In its sample, this clonotype was seen many times. The J gene is TRBJ2-7, the V gene TRBV20-1; D may be TRBD1 or TRBD2 (6 bases each). This CDR3 has 15 amino acids. V was pared by 1 base and J by 2 bases, with 15 bases between. Germline CDR1 DFQATT, CDR2 SNEGSKA (reference sequence). The CDR3 region is CSARGGAYTPYEQYF. The CDR3 region has the DNA TGCAGTGCTAGAGGGGGGGCTTATACCCCCTACGAGCAGTACTTC.

This clonotype has just a few counts. The chain couples TRBV5-1 to TRBJ1-2, with 8 bases that match TRBD1. J gave up 2 bases and V 4 bases, and 4 bases lay outside the gene matches. CDR3 length: 14 amino acids. Germline CDR1 reads SGHRS; CDR2 reads YFSETQ. CDR3 coding DNA: TGCGCCAGCAGCCCTGGACAGGGCAACTATGGCTACACCTTC. This encodes CASSPGQGNYGYTF.

For this clonotype: Just one base apart from a much larger clone, this may be a read error. This CDR3 fails to terminate in the conserved phenylalanine or tryptophan, so it likely reflects a read error. This chain joins TRBV20-1 and TRBJ2-2; 10 bases are a match to TRBD1. The length of the CDR3 is 14 residues. V lost 3 bases to trimming and J lost 6 bases; unmatched junction nucleotides: 4. Germline V lookup: CDR1 DFQATT, CDR2 SNEGSKA (reference sequence). The CDR3 nucleotides read TGCAGTGCTAGTCGACAGGGGGCTGCCGGGGAGCTGTTTCTT. As protein: CSASRQGAAGELFL.

In its sample, this clonotype was seen a few times. The V call is TRBV4-2, the J call TRBJ2-7; unclear D gene. Trimming pared 4 bases from V and 3 bases from J, leaving 13 bases between. This CDR3 comprises 14 residues. Looked up from germline, CDR1 is LGHNA and CDR2 is YNFKEQ. CDR3 coding DNA: TGTGCCAGCAGCCCGACTCCCAGTTACTACGAGCAGTACTTC. This translates into CASSPTPSYYEQYF.

The sample holds a few counts of this clonotype. This chain links TRBV3-1 with TRBJ2-2, with D uncertain. Germline CDR1 is LGHDT and CDR2 is YNNKEL (reference sequence). This CDR3 has 13 amino acids. Between the trimmed V and J ends, which lost 1 base and 9 bases, there was a span of 9 bases. The CDR3 nucleotides read TGTGCCAGCAGCCAAGTAGACCCCCGGGAGCTGTTTTTT. This translates into CASSQVDPRELFF.

The chain's CDR3 is CASSLVGGASGNTIYF. CDR3 DNA sequence: TGTGCCAGCAGCTTAGTCGGCGGAGCCTCTGGAAACACCATATATTTT. The rearrangement uses TRBV7-9 and TRBJ1-3; no reliable D call. V dropped 1 base and J dropped 0 bases, with 10 bases sitting between them. CDR3 length: 16 amino acids. Germline V gene sequence: CDR1 SEHNR, CDR2 FQNEAQ (reference sequence).